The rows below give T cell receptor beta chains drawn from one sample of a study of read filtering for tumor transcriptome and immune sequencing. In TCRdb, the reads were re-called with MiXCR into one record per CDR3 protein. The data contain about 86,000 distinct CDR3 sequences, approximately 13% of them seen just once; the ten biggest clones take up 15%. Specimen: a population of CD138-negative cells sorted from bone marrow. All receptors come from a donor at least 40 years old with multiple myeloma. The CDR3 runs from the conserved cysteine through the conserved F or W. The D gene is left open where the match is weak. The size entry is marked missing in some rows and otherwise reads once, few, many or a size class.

TGTGCCATCAGTGAGCGAGGGTCCGGGGGCTCGAGTGAGCAGTACTTC	CAISERGSGGSSEQYF	few	TRBV10-3	TRBJ2-7	-
TGTGCCAGCAGCTTGGGGACCTACAATGAGCAGTTCTTC	CASSLGTYNEQFF	-	TRBV7-9	TRBJ2-1	-
TGTGCCATCAGCCCTAATCAAGGGCATGAGCGGTTCTTC	CAISPNQGHERFF	-	TRBV7-3	TRBJ2-1	-
TGTGCCAGCAGCCAACCCAACTATGGCTACACCTTC	CASSQPNYGYTF	many	TRBV3-1	TRBJ1-2	-
TGTGCCAGCAGCTTAGGCCTAGCGGTAGACATGGGTGAGCAGTTCTTC	CASSLGLAVDMGEQFF	many	TRBV7-9	TRBJ2-1	TRBD2
TGTGCCAGCAGCTTCTGGAACACTGAAGCTTTCTTT	CASSFWNTEAFF	many	TRBV7-9	TRBJ1-1	-
TGCGCCAGCAGCTCCGGGACCACAGATACGCAGTATTTT	CASSSGTTDTQYF	many	TRBV5-1	TRBJ2-3	-
TGTGCCAGCAGCTTGGGGCGGGGGGGGGAAAACACTGAAGCTTTCTTT	CASSLGRGGENTEAFF	many	TRBV7-6	TRBJ1-1	-
TGCAGCGTTTTGGACCGGACAAACCCTGGGGCCAACGTCCTGACTTTC	CSVLDRTNPGANVLTF	-	TRBV29-1	TRBJ2-6	-
TGTGCCAGCAGTTTCGGACAGGCTGTACTGGACGAGCAGTACTTC	CASSFGQAVLDEQYF	many	TRBV7-9	TRBJ2-7	TRBD1
TGCAGTGCTACCCCAACGATGGGACAGGGGGCGTCGGGGCAGTTCTTC	CSATPTMGQGASGQFF	many	TRBV20-1	TRBJ2-1	TRBD1
TGCAGTGCTAGATTTAGCGGGAACACAGATACGCAGTATTTT	CSARFSGNTDTQYF	many	TRBV20-1	TRBJ2-3	TRBD2
TGCAGCGTTACGGACAGCCACAATCAGCCCCAGCATTTT	CSVTDSHNQPQHF	-	TRBV29-1	TRBJ1-5	-
TGTGCCAGCAGTTCGAGTTCCTCTGGGGCCAACGTCCTGACTTTC	CASSSSSSGANVLTF	many	TRBV6-1	TRBJ2-6	-
TGCAGCGTTGAAGACGGGCTAGCGGGAGGGCGGGGCACAGATACGCAGTATTTT	CSVEDGLAGGRGTDTQYF	many	TRBV29-1	TRBJ2-3	TRBD2
TGTGCCAGCAGTATCGACGGACTCCAAAACTATGGCTACACCTTC	CASSIDGLQNYGYTF	many	TRBV28	TRBJ1-2	-
TGTGCCAGCAGCGTGAACACGGGACAGCCTACAGATACGCAGTATTTT	CASSVNTGQPTDTQYF	many	TRBV5-4	TRBJ2-3	TRBD1
TGCAGTGCCCCAACTCCGGGACTAGGCCGCTACGAGCAGTACTTC	CSAPTPGLGRYEQYF	once	TRBV20-1	TRBJ2-7	TRBD2
TGCAGCGTCGAACACGGAGCTGCTAACTATGGCTACACCTTC	CSVEHGAANYGYTF	many	TRBV29-1	TRBJ1-2	-
TGTGCCAGTAGGACGACAGGATGGGGTGAAAAACTGTTTTTT	CASRTTGWGEKLFF	-	TRBV19	TRBJ1-4	-
TGCAGCGTCCCCTTGTTACACAGGGGGAAAGATACGCCGTGTTTT	CSVPLLHRGKDTPCF	-	TRBV29-1	TRBJ2-3	TRBD1
TGTGCCAGCAGCCCAGCCGAGGGGGGACCCTACGAGCAGTACTTC	CASSPAEGGPYEQYF	-	TRBV7-3	TRBJ2-7	-
TGCAGTGCTAGACTAACCACTAGCGGAGCCTACAATGAGCAGTTCTTC	CSARLTTSGAYNEQFF	-	TRBV20-1	TRBJ2-1	TRBD2
TGTGCCAGCGGCGGGAGAGGCACAGATACGCAGTATTTT	CASGGRGTDTQYF	many	TRBV2	TRBJ2-3	TRBD2
TGTGCCAGCAGTTACCCGGGGGACACTGAAGCTTTCTTT	CASSYPGDTEAFF	many	TRBV6-6	TRBJ1-1	-
TGTGCCAGCAGCCCGCCCTCTAGCGGGATTGGGTACGAGCAGTACTTC	CASSPPSSGIGYEQYF	few	TRBV11-2	TRBJ2-7	TRBD2
TGTGCCAGCAGCTTGGATTTTAACTATGGCTACACCTTC	CASSLDFNYGYTF	many	TRBV5-5	TRBJ1-2	-
TGTGCCAGCTTGCCCCTGGTTGGGGCCAACGTCCTGACTTTC	CASLPLVGANVLTF	many	TRBV2	TRBJ2-6	-
TGCAGCGCGGGTGGGACAGGGGGCTACGAGCAGTACTTC	CSAGGTGGYEQYF	-	TRBV29-1	TRBJ2-7	TRBD1
TGTGCCAGCAGCTCCATGGAGGGTCCCAATCAGCCCCAGCATTTT	CASSSMEGPNQPQHF	many	TRBV7-6	TRBJ1-5	-
TGTGCCAGCAGTTTCGGGTCTAGCGGGACAGATACGCAGTATTTT	CASSFGSSGTDTQYF	few	TRBV12-3/TRBV12-4	TRBJ2-3	TRBD2
TGCGCCAGCAGCTTGGGACCCGTGGTAGAGACCCAGTACTTC	CASSLGPVVETQYF	many	TRBV5-1	TRBJ2-5	-
TGTGTCACCAGTGATCCCGTGGGACTAGCGTCTAGCACAGATACGCAGTATTTT	CVTSDPVGLASSTDTQYF	many	TRBV24-1	TRBJ2-3	TRBD2
TGTGCCAGCACTTCGCCGGGGCAGGGAAGTAAGCAGTACTTC	CASTSPGQGSKQYF	-	TRBV12-3/TRBV12-4	TRBJ2-7	-
TGCAGCGTTTCGGGACAGGGGTTGGATCAGCCCCAGCATTTT	CSVSGQGLDQPQHF	many	TRBV29-1	TRBJ1-5	TRBD1
TGCAGTGCAGATAGAAACACTGAAGCTTTCTTT	CSADRNTEAFF	many	TRBV20-1	TRBJ1-1	-
TGCAGCGCGACAGGGGGCGGAGGGATGAACACTGAAGCTTTCTTT	CSATGGGGMNTEAFF	many	TRBV29-1	TRBJ1-1	TRBD1
TGTGCCAGCAGTTATACTTGGGGGACTGAAGCTTTCTTT	CASSYTWGTEAFF	-	TRBV7-2	TRBJ1-1	-
TGTGCCAGCAGCTACCGTATCGGTGAAGCTTTCTTT	CASSYRIGEAFF	many	TRBV11-2	TRBJ1-1	-
TGTGCCAGCAGCCGCCGCCGGACAGTCTCCTGCAATGAGCGGTTCTTC	CASSRRRTVSCNERFF	-	TRBV14	TRBJ2-1	-
TGTGCCAGCAGCCCGCCGGAGTGGGTTCCGAGGGATGAGCAGTTCTTC	CASSPPEWVPRDEQFF	many	TRBV6-2/TRBV6-3	TRBJ2-1	-
TGCGCCAGCAGCCCTGGAGGGACTAGCGACTACGAGCAGTACTTC	CASSPGGTSDYEQYF	many	TRBV5-1	TRBJ2-7	TRBD2
TGTGCCAGCAGCTCCCGAACAGGATATGGCTACACCTTC	CASSSRTGYGYTF	many	TRBV27	TRBJ1-2	-
TGCAGTGCTAGAGATTGGGCAAGCAATCAGCCCCAGCATTTT	CSARDWASNQPQHF	few	TRBV20-1	TRBJ1-5	-
TGTGCCAGCAGCCCCCCAGGGTACAATGAGCAGTTCTTC	CASSPPGYNEQFF	many	TRBV28	TRBJ2-1	-
TGTGCCAGCAGCCAAACGGGACTCGTCTACAATGAGCAGTTCTTC	CASSQTGLVYNEQFF	many	TRBV7-2	TRBJ2-1	-
TGTGCCTGGAGCAGCAGGGGCGTGAGCGGGAGTAGGGTTTTTACCAAAAACATTCAGTACTTC	CAWSSRGVSGSRVFTKNIQYF	many	TRBV30	TRBJ2-4	TRBD2
TGTGCCACCTTTCGGAGAGGGAGTAGTACTGAAGCTTTCTTT	CATFRRGSSTEAFF	few	TRBV6-2/TRBV6-3	TRBJ1-1	-
TGTGCCAGCGTAAATAGGGGGGTCTCCACAGATACGCAGTATTTT	CASVNRGVSTDTQYF	many	TRBV28	TRBJ2-3	-
TGCGCCAGCAGCTCCAGCGGGAGAACGTACAATGAGCAGTTCTTC	CASSSSGRTYNEQFF	many	TRBV5-1	TRBJ2-1	TRBD2
TGCAGTGCTAGACCCGGGGAGGCCCCCGCTTTCTTT	CSARPGEAPAFF	many	TRBV20-1	TRBJ1-1	-